This TCR beta chain was sequenced for a study of CD8 T cell repertoires and HIV-1 epitope variants. Study background: Twenty-five autologous and known Gag and Nef epitope variant peptides each stimulated T cells separately. Separate from the cultures, 1M uncultured T cells served as baseline. Control wells had CMV/EBV/flu peptides, negative Ebola AY9, or no peptide. An approximately 10-day culture received IL-2, IL-7 and IL-15 on days 3 and 7.

The repertoire was sequenced with immunoSEQ multiplex PCR; TCRdb's copy has only in-frame clones and lacks some. The sample lists about 4,000 clones, 65% to 80% occurring once. As for this clone: The antigen remains unidentified.

Germline-derived CDR1 and CDR2 are SGHRS and YFSETQ. V lost 3 bases to trimming and J lost 2 bases; unmatched junction nucleotides: 0. This CDR3 comprises 15 residues. Sequenced material: cultured CD8+ T cells derived from PBMCs. This chain connects TRBV5-1 to TRBJ2-1; TRBD2 aligns across 12 bases. This clonotype was sampled from a male donor with HIV. The CDR3 here is CASSWTSGTYNEQFF. The CDR3 DNA follows: TGCGCCAGCAGCTGGACTAGCGGGACCTACAATGAGCAGTTCTTC. Filled out from reference TRBV5-1 and TRBJ2-1, the complete variable domain reads KAGVTQTPRYLIKTRGQQVTLSCSPISGHRSVSWYQQTPGQGLQFLFEYFSETQRNKGNFPGRFSGRQFSNSRSEMNVSTLELGDSALYLCASSWTSGTYNEQFFGPGTRLTVL.